This T cell receptor beta chain is drawn from a study of blood T cell repertoires in COVID-19. Looked up from germline, CDR1 is LNHDA and CDR2 is SQIVND (reference sequence). V gave up 4 bases and J gave up 6 bases, with 13 bases separating them. The CDR3 loop spans 15 amino acids. Profiling relied on immunoSEQ multiplex PCR, and the TCRdb table lists in-frame clones only, not all of them. The table includes 84,000 or so clones, approximately 78% detected once. This chain links TRBV19 with TRBJ1-6; D is uncertain. This sequence was found in a woman at least 80 years old with acute or convalescent COVID-19. The sequenced sample was peripheral blood. DNA of the CDR3: TGTGCCAGTAGTAAAAGGCAGGCCCTTAATTCACCCCTCCACTTT. Protein sequence: CASSKRQALNSPLHF. The whole variable domain, filled in from reference TRBV19 and TRBJ1-6, reads DGGITQSPKYLFRKEGQNVTLSCEQNLNHDAMYWYRQDPGQGLRLIYYSQIVNDFQKGDIAEGYSVSREKKESFPLTVTSAQKNPTAFYLCASSKRQALNSPLHFGNGTRLTVT.